Shown below are 6 T cell receptor beta chains from a single sample sequenced in a study of blood T cell repertoires in COVID-19 (dated by TCRdb to 2020 to 2021). The protocol used for the library was the immunoSEQ multiplex PCR assay. TCRdb's version of the immuneACCESS table is confined to in-frame rearrangements and falls short of the full clone set. An unresolved V gene accounts for under half of the shortfall where checked; the remainder is of unknown origin. This sample gives 130,000 to 150,000 clones in total; roughly nine tenths of them show up just once. Around 1.6% of the sample is taken by the ten largest. Material: peripheral blood. The receptors originated from a human donor in a cohort sampled during active COVID-19.

V usage is TRBV29-1 and J usage is TRBJ1-4, with D possibly matching TRBD1 (5 bases). The germline V and J ends were trimmed by 4 bases and 8 bases, with 11 bases remaining between them. CDR1 is SQVTM and CDR2 is ANQGSEA in the germline V gene. The CDR3 spans 12 residues. In DNA form, the CDR3 reads TGCAGCGTTGGTTGGGGCACGGAAAAACTGTTTTTT. The encoded protein is CSVGWGTEKLFF.

The J gene is TRBJ1-2, the V gene TRBV5-1; the D gene is possibly TRBD1 (6 bases). CDR1 SGHRS and CDR2 YFSETQ come from the germline V gene. Deletions cut 1 base from V and 1 base from J, with 14 bases between. There are 16 residues in the CDR3. The CDR3 spells CASSLFQGPNNYGYTF. CDR3 DNA sequence: TGCGCCAGCAGCTTGTTTCAGGGGCCTAATAACTATGGCTACACCTTC.

The rearrangement links TRBV7-9 to TRBJ2-7; D might be TRBD1 (6 bases). The germline V gene has CDR1 SEHNR and CDR2 FQNEAQ (reference sequence). V lost 5 bases and J lost 2, with 19 bases in between. This CDR3 region has 16 residues. The DNA of the CDR3 is TGTGCCAGCAGCCCTGGTAACAGGGTAATGGCCTACGAGCAGTACTTC. It is translated as CASSPGNRVMAYEQYF.

This rearrangement joins TRBV5-1 to TRBJ1-1, with 12 positions matching TRBD1. With 4 bases clipped from V and 0 bases from J, the junction kept 4 bases outside the gene matches. CDR3 length: 16 residues. Germline-derived CDR1 and CDR2 are SGHRS and YFSETQ. Written as DNA, the CDR3 is TGCGCCAGCAGCCAGGGACAGGGGGCCATGAACACTGAAGCTTTCTTT. It specifies CASSQGQGAMNTEAFF. Supplemented by reference TRBV5-1 and TRBJ1-1, the full variable domain reads KAGVTQTPRYLIKTRGQQVTLSCSPISGHRSVSWYQQTPGQGLQFLFEYFSETQRNKGNFPGRFSGRQFSNSRSEMNVSTLELGDSALYLCASSQGQGAMNTEAFFGQGTRLTVV.

This rearrangement joins TRBV5-6 to TRBJ2-3, with a tentative D call TRBD2 (6 bases). V lost 3 bases, J lost 11 bases, and 19 bases lay in between. CDR1 and CDR2 from the germline V gene are SGHDT and YYEEEE. The length of the CDR3 is 14 residues. CDR3 sequence reads: CASSSPRPGDVQYF. The CDR3 DNA reads TGTGCCAGCAGCTCTCCTAGGCCGGGGGATGTGCAGTATTTT.

This clone was seen only once. The chain employs TRBV19 and TRBJ1-4; no firm D call. V was clipped by 1 base and J by 4 bases, with 7 bases between them. CDR3 length equals 14 residues. Looked up from germline, CDR1 is LNHDA and CDR2 is SQIVND (reference sequence). CDR3 amino acids: CASSIGVNNEKLFF. The CDR3 DNA follows: TGTGCCAGTAGTATAGGCGTGAATAATGAAAAACTGTTTTTT.